A single sample gave rise to the 11 T cell receptor beta chains below, sequenced in a study of cytotoxic CD8 clonotypes in ibrutinib-treated CLL. Some clones are missing from TCRdb's copy, which holds only in-frame ones; the method was immunoSEQ multiplex PCR. The table shows some 200,000 clones, with about four fifths occurring only once. Sequenced here: PBMCs, sampled after 12 months of ibrutinib treatment. These receptors were taken from a human donor with chronic lymphocytic leukemia.

Remarks on this clone: The same CDR3 also results from other DNA sequences found in this sample. The chain is built from TRBV5-1 and TRBJ2-2; no clear D gene. Germline V gives CDR1 SGHRS, CDR2 YFSETQ. The CDR3 contains 12 residues. Trimming stripped 0 bases from V and 3 bases from J, with 0 bases between. The CDR3 reads CASSLDTGELFF. CDR3 DNA: TGCGCCAGCAGCTTGGACACCGGGGAGCTGTTTTTT.

V and J are TRBV25-1 and TRBJ2-1; 10 bases are a match to TRBD2. The CDR3 length is 17 residues. Germline V lookup: CDR1 MGHDK, CDR2 SYGVNS. V lost 5 bases and J lost 2; bases outside the gene matches: 9. The CDR3 nucleotides are TGTGCCAGCAGTCCTAGCGGGGGCTCAAAAACCTACAATGAGCAGTTCTTC. It yields the protein CASSPSGGSKTYNEQFF.

CDR3: CASSVLAGGPNEQFF. CDR3 sequence (DNA): TGTGCCAGTAGTGTTCTAGCGGGGGGCCCGAATGAGCAGTTCTTC. The rearrangement uses TRBV19 and TRBJ2-1, with 11 bases identical to TRBD2. V shed 5 bases and J 7 bases; nucleotides not matched to a gene: 7. CDR1 is LNHDA, CDR2 SQIVND, per germline (reference sequence). This CDR3 is 15 amino acids long. Variable domain in full (rest from reference TRBV19 and TRBJ2-1): DGGITQSPKYLFRKEGQNVTLSCEQNLNHDAMYWYRQDPGQGLRLIYYSQIVNDFQKGDIAEGYSVSREKKESFPLTVTSAQKNPTAFYLCASSVLAGGPNEQFFGPGTRLTVL.

This chain connects TRBV2 to TRBJ2-2, with D uncertain. The CDR3 runs to 12 residues. V was shortened by 7 bases and J by 7 bases, with 10 bases between the two germline ends. Germline V gives CDR1 SNHLY, CDR2 FYNNEI. For the CDR3, the DNA is TGTGCCAGCACTGCCCCGGGCGGGGAGCTGTTTTTT. Its protein product is CASTAPGGELFF.

The rearrangement joins TRBV29-1 to TRBJ2-1; 7 nucleotides agree with TRBD1. This CDR3 is built from 14 residues. Trimming took 6 bases from V and 4 from J; bases not matched to a gene: 9. Germline V gene sequence: CDR1 SQVTM, CDR2 ANQGSEA. Here the CDR3 reads CSVGSQGEYNEQFF. Written as DNA, the CDR3 is TGCAGCGTGGGAAGCCAGGGGGAGTACAATGAGCAGTTCTTC.

V and J are TRBV5-1 and TRBJ2-5, with a tentative D call TRBD2 (5 bases). The CDR3 has 12 amino acids. The V end was cut by 5 bases, the J end by 4 bases, with 9 bases between. Germline CDR1 reads SGHRS; CDR2 reads YFSETQ. The CDR3 region is CASRLEGETQYF. The CDR3 DNA reads TGCGCCAGCAGACTAGAGGGAGAGACCCAGTACTTC.

The V call is TRBV19, the J call TRBJ2-1; D is ambiguous. In germline, CDR1 is LNHDA, CDR2 SQIVND (reference sequence). Deletions cut 5 bases from V and 10 bases from J, with 9 bases between. This CDR3 is built from 11 residues. CDR3 coding DNA: TGTGCCAGTAGTCGTTTCCAGGAGCAGTTCTTC. Protein: CASSRFQEQFF.

This chain uses TRBV9 with TRBJ2-4; 10 nucleotides align to TRBD2. Losses at the gene ends were 6 bases for V and 9 bases for J; bases not matched to a gene: 12. The CDR3 sequence is 15 residues long. CDR1 is SGDLS, CDR2 YYNGEE, per germline. This chain's CDR3 is CASTSGLANGGIQYF. The CDR3 nucleotides are TGTGCCAGCACTTCGGGACTAGCGAATGGTGGCATTCAGTACTTC.

The gene calls are TRBV19 and TRBJ2-7, with 9 bases identical to TRBD1. The CDR3 runs 15 residues. The junction had 7 bases not matched to a gene; V was cut back by 5 bases and J by 2 bases. Germline assignment: CDR1 LNHDA and CDR2 SQIVND (reference sequence). In DNA form, the CDR3 reads TGTGCCAGTAGTGCCGGGGGGACAGGGACCTACGAGCAGTACTTC. It translates to CASSAGGTGTYEQYF.

The chain has TRBV7-8 and TRBJ1-2, with no clear D. The germline V gene encodes CDR1 SGHVS and CDR2 FQNEAQ. CDR3 length: 14 residues. V lost 5 bases and J 0 bases, leaving 10 bases between the germline ends. The DNA for the CDR3 is TGTGCCAGCAGCGCCGGGCCAGCTAACTATGGCTACACCTTC. Protein product: CASSAGPANYGYTF.

This clone was recorded once. The chain links TRBV6-6 to TRBJ2-3; unclear D gene. The CDR3 runs to 12 residues. Trimming pared 2 bases from V and 6 bases from J, leaving 6 bases between. Germline values: CDR1 MNHNY, CDR2 SVGAGI (reference sequence). The CDR3 region has the DNA TGTGCCAGCAGTTACGTAGAGGATACGCAGTATTTT. It specifies CASSYVEDTQYF.